These 5 T cell receptor beta chains were sequenced from one sample in a study of blood T cell repertoires in COVID-19. The table came from immunoSEQ multiplex PCR; TCRdb's copy has only in-frame clones and leaves some out. The sample includes 190,000 or so clones, just under 85% of them seen just once. Specimen: peripheral blood. Receptors originate from a man aged 55 to 69 with COVID-19, enrolled during active disease.

The table lists this clone with a count of one. The J gene is TRBJ2-7, the V gene TRBV5-1; 7 bases are a match to TRBD2. After removal of 4 bases from V and 5 bases from J, the junction contained 15 bases not matched to a gene. Germline CDR1 SGHRS, CDR2 YFSETQ. This CDR3 is built from 16 residues. The CDR3 DNA reads TGCGCCAGCAGCAGGAGGGAGGCCGGGAGGTTGGACGAGCAGTACTTC. Translating it yields CASSRREAGRLDEQYF.

The rearrangement joins TRBV5-6 to TRBJ2-7; D is undetermined. Germline-derived CDR1 and CDR2 are SGHDT and YYEEEE. V was shortened by 1 base and J by 5 bases, with 4 bases between the two germline ends. This CDR3 region has 11 residues. This CDR3 reads CASSLRDEQYF. The CDR3 DNA is TGTGCCAGCAGCTTGAGAGACGAGCAGTACTTC.

The chain carries TRBV5-1 and TRBJ2-3; 9 bases match TRBD2. V shed 1 base and J 4 bases; nucleotides not matched to a gene: 7. CDR3 length: 16 amino acids. Germline CDR1 is SGHRS and CDR2 is YFSETQ. The CDR3 DNA reads as TGCGCCAGCAGCTTGCAGGGGCGGGAGGGTTCAGATACGCAGTATTTT. This sequence encodes CASSLQGREGSDTQYF.

The rearrangement uses TRBV21-1 and TRBJ1-2; the table gives TRBD1 as D, unverified against the DNA. TRBV21-1 is a documented pseudogene. This CDR3 comprises 14 residues. CDR3 in DNA: TGTGCCAGCAGCAAAGGGGCAGGGGCCTATGGCTACACCTTC. Translating it yields CASSKGAGAYGYTF.

The table lists this clone with a count of one. The chain employs TRBV9 and TRBJ2-7, with D possibly TRBD1 on 6 matching bases. Between the trimmed V and J ends, which lost 0 bases and 2 bases, there was a span of 15 bases. The length of the CDR3 is 16 residues. In germline, CDR1 is SGDLS, CDR2 YYNGEE. CDR3 amino acids: CASSVELGAETYEQYF. The CDR3 DNA is TGTGCCAGCAGCGTAGAGTTGGGGGCAGAGACCTACGAGCAGTACTTC.